This T cell receptor (beta chain) emerged from a study of blood T cell repertoires in COVID-19. This CDR3 is 13 amino acids long. V lost 8 bases to trimming and J lost 7 bases, with 14 bases between them. From germline, CDR1 is MNHNY and CDR2 SVGAGI (reference sequence). Measured with immunoSEQ multiplex PCR; TCRdb has only the in-frame clones, and not every one. The sample includes approximately 300,000 clones, 75% to 90% seen only once; the top ten take 3.5% to 4.5%. This clone was observed a single time. This chain uses TRBV6-6 with TRBJ2-2; D unclear. The TCR was taken from a woman aged 35 to 49 with acute or convalescent COVID-19. Material for sequencing was peripheral blood. The CDR3 loop reads CASRPTWSGELFF. The CDR3 DNA reads as TGTGCCAGCCGGCCTACATGGAGCGGGGAGCTGTTTTTT.